Listed here are 25 T cell receptor beta chains from one sample, sequenced in a study of PD-1 blockade in classical Hodgkin lymphoma. Autologous stem cell transplantation was followed by relapse in every patient, and brentuximab vedotin exposure varied. Clones were read by immunoSEQ multiplex PCR, and TCRdb kept only the in-frame ones, dropping some. The sample carries just over 50,000 clones, about two thirds recorded once. The sample was peripheral blood mononuclear cells (PBMCs), taken before the second cycle of nivolumab. The source is a human donor with classical Hodgkin lymphoma.

For the CDR3, the DNA is TGTGCCAGCAGCTCATTAGATTACAGCCGCCAGCATTTT. Its translation: CASSSLDYSRQHF. The rearrangement joins TRBV7-3 to TRBJ1-5; D remains ambiguous. Trimming removed 4 bases from V and 12 bases from J, with 16 bases in between. Germline CDR1 is SGHTA and CDR2 is FQGTGA. This CDR3 has 13 amino acids.

Only one count was recorded for this clone. The chain uses TRBV7-6 and TRBJ2-7; 12 nucleotides line up with TRBD2. The germline CDR1 and CDR2 sequences are SGHVS and FNYEAQ. With 1 base clipped from V and 0 bases from J, the junction kept 1 base outside the gene matches. The CDR3 contains 16 residues. DNA for the CDR3: TGTGCCAGCAGCTTAGGGACTAGCGGGGACTCCTACGAGCAGTACTTC. Translation: CASSLGTSGDSYEQYF.

The chain has TRBV27 and TRBJ1-4; 11 nucleotides line up with TRBD1. In germline, CDR1 is MNHEY, CDR2 SMNVEV (reference sequence). The CDR3 length is 15 residues. V gave up 7 bases and J gave up 6 bases; unmatched junction bases: 7. CDR3 residues: CASKGQGVSDEKLFF. CDR3 nucleotides: TGTGCCAGCAAGGGACAGGGGGTATCGGATGAAAAACTGTTTTTT.

V gene TRBV6-5 combines with J gene TRBJ2-5; no firm D call. CDR1 is MNHEY, CDR2 SVGAGI, per germline. The CDR3 is 12 residues long. The V gene lost 7 bases and the J gene lost 5 bases, with 11 bases spanning the gap. CDR3 amino acids: CASTAVGETQYF. In nucleotides, the CDR3 is TGTGCCAGCACGGCAGTGGGGGAGACCCAGTACTTC.

The chain recombines TRBV2 with TRBJ1-2; possible D gene TRBD1, 5 bases. This CDR3 is 12 amino acids long. Germline lookup yields CDR1 SNHLY and CDR2 FYNNEI. Trimming removed 4 bases from V and 2 bases from J, with 5 bases in between. This chain's CDR3 is CASSGGNYGYTF. CDR3 DNA: TGTGCCAGCAGTGGGGGGAACTATGGCTACACCTTC.

The chain carries TRBV9 and TRBJ2-1, with 7 bases fitting TRBD2. The CDR3 covers 15 residues. V lost 0 bases to trimming and J lost 7 bases; unmatched junction nucleotides: 7. Germline V gene sequence: CDR1 SGDLS, CDR2 YYNGEE. CDR3 bases: TGTGCCAGCAGCGTAGAGGGCGGGAGAGGGAATGAGCAGTTCTTC. The encoded protein is CASSVEGGRGNEQFF.

The gene calls are TRBV7-8 and TRBJ2-3; TRBD2 might be the D (6 bases). Trimming left V 7 bases short and J 2 bases short, with 13 bases between. Germline-derived CDR1 and CDR2 are SGHVS and FQNEAQ. This CDR3 has 14 residues. This CDR3 reads CASTLGLFTDTQYF. The CDR3 nucleotides read TGTGCCAGCACCCTGGGACTTTTCACAGATACGCAGTATTTT.

This clone appeared a few times. The rearrangement uses TRBV6-5 and TRBJ1-1, with a possible D match to TRBD1 (5 bases). Trimming cost V 4 bases and J 9 bases, with 12 bases left between them. The CDR3 totals 12 residues. Per germline, CDR1 MNHEY and CDR2 SVGAGI. For the CDR3, the DNA is TGTGCCAGCAGTTCCCCCGGGGCCAAAGCTTTCTTT. It translates to CASSSPGAKAFF.

The CDR3 spells CSVEDTGRYEQYF. In DNA, the CDR3 is TGCAGCGTTGAAGATACGGGTCGGTACGAGCAGTACTTC. The chain combines TRBV29-1 with TRBJ2-7; no clear D gene. The CDR3 extends over 13 amino acids. Trimming cost V 0 bases and J 4 bases, with 10 bases left between them. Germline V gene data show CDR1 as SQVTM and CDR2 as ANQGSEA.

V is TRBV30 and J is TRBJ2-2; 10 nucleotides align to TRBD2. The CDR3 runs 15 residues. CDR1 and CDR2 (germline): GTSNPN, SVGIG (reference sequence). Trimming took 1 base from V and 6 from J; bases not matched to a gene: 5. The CDR3 sequence: CAWSGLAGVSGELFF. The CDR3, as DNA: TGTGCCTGGAGTGGGCTAGCGGGAGTCTCCGGGGAGCTGTTTTTT.

The chain employs TRBV6-1 and TRBJ2-5; D gene unclear. V lost 1 base and J lost 4, with 10 bases in between. Germline-derived CDR1 and CDR2 are MNHNS and SASEGT. This CDR3 spans 14 amino acids. The chain's CDR3 is CASSEEGFGETQYF. CDR3 coding DNA: TGTGCCAGCAGTGAAGAGGGCTTCGGAGAGACCCAGTACTTC.

The V and J genes are TRBV7-9 and TRBJ1-5; 8 positions match TRBD1. J was trimmed by 0 bases and V by 2 bases; bases with no gene match: 12. The CDR3 sequence is 19 residues long. Germline CDR1 is SEHNR and CDR2 is FQNEAQ (reference sequence). In DNA, the CDR3 is TGTGCCAGCAGCTTAATTGGCAGGGGGCCCATACTTAGCAATCAGCCCCAGCATTTT. This sequence encodes CASSLIGRGPILSNQPQHF.

This clone was detected only once. The chain combines TRBV7-2 with TRBJ2-3, with 7 positions matching TRBD2. The CDR3 has 16 residues. From germline, CDR1 is SGHTA and CDR2 FQGNSA. The junction had 11 bases not matched to a gene; V was cut back by 2 bases and J by 6 bases. The CDR3: CASSLRPNSGVDTQYF. In nucleotides, the CDR3 is TGTGCCAGCAGCTTACGACCCAACAGCGGGGTGGATACGCAGTATTTT.

J is TRBJ2-3 and V is TRBV6-5; the D is unclear. Germline V gene sequence: CDR1 MNHEY, CDR2 SVGAGI. The CDR3 spans 16 residues. V dropped 0 bases and J dropped 2 bases, with 12 bases sitting between them. CDR3: CASSYSVEISTDTQYF. The CDR3 nucleotides are TGTGCCAGCAGTTACTCTGTTGAGATTTCCACAGATACGCAGTATTTT.

The chain recombines TRBV7-9 with TRBJ2-1, with TRBD2 identical over 12 bases. The CDR3 runs 17 residues. Germline V gene sequence: CDR1 SEHNR, CDR2 FQNEAQ (reference sequence). With V trimmed by 1 base and J by 5 bases, 6 bases remained unmatched. The CDR3 is CASSLVGGLAGNNEQFF. DNA for the CDR3: TGTGCCAGCAGCTTAGTAGGCGGACTAGCGGGGAACAATGAGCAGTTCTTC.

The chain links TRBV7-2 to TRBJ1-1; unclear D gene. Germline V CDR1 and CDR2: SGHTA, FQGNSA. Trimming stripped 2 bases from V and 7 bases from J, with 5 bases between. The CDR3 has 11 residues. The CDR3, as DNA: TGTGCCAGCAGCTTAAGGTATGAAGCTTTCTTT. Translating it yields CASSLRYEAFF.

This clone was seen more than once but under ten times. V usage is TRBV19 and J usage is TRBJ2-2; D is undetermined. V lost 3 bases and J lost 9, with 8 bases in between. Germline CDR1 and CDR2: LNHDA and SQIVND (reference sequence). The CDR3 consists of 12 residues. CDR3 sequence (DNA): TGTGCCAGTAGTATGGCCCGAAGGGAGCTGTTTTTT. Translated: CASSMARRELFF. Filled out from reference TRBV19 and TRBJ2-2, the complete variable domain reads DGGITQSPKYLFRKEGQNVTLSCEQNLNHDAMYWYRQDPGQGLRLIYYSQIVNDFQKGDIAEGYSVSREKKESFPLTVTSAQKNPTAFYLCASSMARRELFFGEGSRLTVL.

The chain is built from TRBV7-3 and TRBJ2-5; D is perhaps TRBD1 (6 bases). Trimming took off 5 bases at V and 5 bases at J, with 18 bases between the two ends. This CDR3 region has 15 residues. Germline lookup yields CDR1 SGHTA and CDR2 FQGTGA. The CDR3 nucleotides are TGTGCCAGCAGCGCCGCACCACCAGGGGATGAGACCCAGTACTTC. Its protein product is CASSAAPPGDETQYF.

The chain employs TRBV14 and TRBJ2-3; 7 bases map to TRBD2. There are 16 residues in the CDR3. Germline V gene lookup returns CDR1 SGHDN and CDR2 FVKESK. V lost 1 base and J lost 4; bases outside the gene matches: 8. The CDR3: CASSQVAGSGADTQYF. CDR3 nucleotides: TGTGCCAGCAGCCAAGTCGCCGGGAGCGGGGCAGATACGCAGTATTTT.

This clone was observed a few times. The chain recombines TRBV7-9 with TRBJ2-5; tentatively, D is TRBD1 (6 bases). Germline V gene lookup returns CDR1 SEHNR and CDR2 FQNEAQ (reference sequence). This CDR3 spans 15 amino acids. Trimming shortened V by 5 bases and J by 4 bases, and 17 bases separated the two germline ends. The CDR3 sequence is CASSPYTGLGETQYF. The CDR3 DNA reads as TGTGCCAGCAGCCCTTATACAGGGCTCGGAGAGACCCAGTACTTC.

The rearrangement joins TRBV19 to TRBJ2-1, with 7 bases lining up with TRBD2. The CDR3 consists of 13 residues. The trim removed 10 bases at V and 4 bases at J, leaving 7 bases unmatched. Germline CDR1 is LNHDA and CDR2 is SQIVND (reference sequence). CDR3 region: CATRLAAYNEQFF. In DNA form, the CDR3 reads TGTGCCACCAGACTAGCAGCTTACAATGAGCAGTTCTTC.

This clone showed up just a few times. V gene TRBV5-1 combines with J gene TRBJ1-1; 8 bases line up with TRBD1. Per germline, CDR1 SGHRS and CDR2 YFSETQ. This CDR3 has 14 amino acids. The trim removed 0 bases at V and 5 bases at J, leaving 3 bases unmatched. CDR3 bases: TGCGCCAGCAGCTTGGGCAGGGGGCAAACTGAAGCTTTCTTT. Translation: CASSLGRGQTEAFF.

The V and J genes are TRBV28 and TRBJ2-5; 8 bases line up with TRBD2. Germline V gene sequence: CDR1 MDHEN, CDR2 SYDVKM. CDR3 length: 14 amino acids. Unmatched junction bases numbered 4, after V lost 2 bases and J lost 5 bases. The CDR3 protein is CASSLAGGRETQYF. In DNA form, the CDR3 reads TGTGCCAGCAGTTTAGCGGGAGGTCGGGAGACCCAGTACTTC. Full variable domain (missing parts from reference TRBV28 and TRBJ2-5): DVKVTQSSRYLVKRTGEKVFLECVQDMDHENMFWYRQDPGLGLRLIYFSYDVKMKEKGDIPEGYSVSREKKERFSLILESASTNQTSMYLCASSLAGGRETQYFGPGTRLLVL.

V usage is TRBV7-9 and J usage is TRBJ2-3; 7 bases agree with TRBD1. The CDR3 covers 15 residues. Trimming at V came to 1 base and at J to 2 bases, leaving 3 bases not matched to a gene. Per the germline V gene, CDR1 is SEHNR and CDR2 is FQNEAQ (reference sequence). The CDR3 spells CASSLVQGITDTQYF. CDR3 sequence (DNA): TGTGCCAGCAGCTTAGTACAGGGGATCACAGATACGCAGTATTTT.

The genes are TRBV6-5 and TRBJ2-7, with 9 bases matching TRBD1. The CDR3 sequence is 12 residues long. J gave up 3 bases and V 8 bases, and 2 bases lay outside the gene matches. Germline V gene lookup returns CDR1 MNHEY and CDR2 SVGAGI. In DNA, the CDR3 is TGTGCCAGCCGGACAGGGGACTACGAGCAGTACTTC. This translates into CASRTGDYEQYF.